This section outlines one T cell receptor (beta chain) sequence together with its context. At the DNA level, this CDR3 is encoded by other sequences in the same sample as well. The protocol was immunoSEQ multiplex PCR, while the TCRdb copy is restricted to in-frame clones and leaves out a portion. Of around 2,000,000 clones listed, roughly 94% are singletons. This entry belongs to a study of shared clonotypes between healthy human individuals. Naive CD8 cells comprised CD45RO-negative, CCR7-positively selected cells, excluding terminally differentiated effector memory CD45RA+ cells. The TCR sequence derives from a man aged 18 to 29 in good health. Sequenced: naive CD8+ T cells sorted from blood.

The CDR3 DNA reads as TGCGCCAGCAGCCAAGCTGGCAGCTCTGGAAACACCATATATTTT. This encodes CASSQAGSSGNTIYF. The chain joins TRBV4-1 to TRBJ1-3, with D unresolved. CDR3 length equals 15 residues. CDR1 MGHRA and CDR2 YSYEKL come from the germline V gene. V was shortened by 1 base and J by 0 bases, with 7 bases between the two germline ends.